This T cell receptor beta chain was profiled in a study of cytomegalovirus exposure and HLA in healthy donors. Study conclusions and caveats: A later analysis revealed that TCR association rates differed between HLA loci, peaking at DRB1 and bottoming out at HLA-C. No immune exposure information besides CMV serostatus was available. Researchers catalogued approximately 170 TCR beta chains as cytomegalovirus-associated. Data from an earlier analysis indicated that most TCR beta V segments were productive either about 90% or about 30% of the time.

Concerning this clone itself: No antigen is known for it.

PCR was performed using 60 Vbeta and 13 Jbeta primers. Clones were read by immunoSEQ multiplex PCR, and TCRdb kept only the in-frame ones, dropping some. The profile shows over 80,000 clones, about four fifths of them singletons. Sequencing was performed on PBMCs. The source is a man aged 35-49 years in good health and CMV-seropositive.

For the CDR3, the DNA is TGTGCCAGCAGCTTCGGTGGGACAGGGTACTACGAGCAGTACTTC. This translates into CASSFGGTGYYEQYF. This chain joins TRBV11-1 and TRBJ2-7, with 9 nucleotides matching TRBD1. This CDR3 has 15 residues. Germline V lookup: CDR1 SGHAT, CDR2 FQDESV (reference sequence). V was clipped by 3 bases and J by 3 bases; unmatched bases: 6.